This TCR beta chain was observed in a study of cytomegalovirus exposure and HLA in healthy donors. Study-wide points: Earlier analysis found most TCR beta V segments productive about 87% or about 30% of the time. A later look showed TCR association rates differing by HLA locus, highest for DRB1 and lowest for HLA-C.

On this clone itself: Its antigen is undetermined.

The PCR ran on 60 Vbeta and 13 Jbeta primers. Assay: immunoSEQ multiplex PCR; the TCRdb copy retains only in-frame clones and omits some. The data include about 130,000 clones; the top ten clones carry approximately 1.8%. The sequenced sample consisted of PBMCs. The receptor's source is a man between 18 and 35 years old in good health and CMV-seronegative.

The CDR3 loop reads CASSYYPGNYGYTF. CDR3 DNA sequence: TGTGCCAGCAGTTACTATCCGGGAAACTATGGCTACACCTTC. The chain is built from TRBV6-6 and TRBJ1-2; the D is unclear. V was clipped by 1 base and J by 2 bases, with 8 bases between them. Germline V lookup: CDR1 MNHNY, CDR2 SVGAGI (reference sequence). This CDR3 has 14 amino acids.